This record concerns one TCR beta chain sequence. Its cognate antigen is unknown. The record originates from a study of OX40 agonist ivuxolimab in advanced cancers. Turning to the study itself: People in dose escalation had one of these cancers: hepatocellular carcinoma, melanoma, renal cell or head and neck cancer. Previous treatment with anti-PD-1, anti-PD-L1 or anti-CTLA-4 therapy was allowed; about 40% had received some.

Study-level findings and limits: Averaged across samples, CD8+ T cells carried more expanded clones than CD4+ did. The study found among the lowest clonal expansion in partial responders at 0.1-3.0 mg/kg.

In germline, CDR1 is MGHRA, CDR2 YSYEKL. CDR3 size: 16 residues. J was trimmed by 2 bases and V by 1 base; bases with no gene match: 6. The data were produced by immunoSEQ multiplex PCR, yet TCRdb's version contains in-frame clones alone and is incomplete. The data hold roughly 48,000 clones, with roughly four fifths observed a single time. The sequence was obtained from an adult with an advanced solid tumor such as melanoma, head and neck, liver or kidney cancer. This material consisted of CD4+ or CD8+ T cells sorted from blood, taken in a trial of the OX40 agonist ivuxolimab. The chain couples TRBV4-1 to TRBJ2-7; TRBD2 matches 9 bases. The CDR3 protein is CASSQVVASGTYEQYF. CDR3 DNA sequence: TGCGCCAGCAGCCAAGTAGTGGCTAGCGGGACCTACGAGCAGTACTTC.